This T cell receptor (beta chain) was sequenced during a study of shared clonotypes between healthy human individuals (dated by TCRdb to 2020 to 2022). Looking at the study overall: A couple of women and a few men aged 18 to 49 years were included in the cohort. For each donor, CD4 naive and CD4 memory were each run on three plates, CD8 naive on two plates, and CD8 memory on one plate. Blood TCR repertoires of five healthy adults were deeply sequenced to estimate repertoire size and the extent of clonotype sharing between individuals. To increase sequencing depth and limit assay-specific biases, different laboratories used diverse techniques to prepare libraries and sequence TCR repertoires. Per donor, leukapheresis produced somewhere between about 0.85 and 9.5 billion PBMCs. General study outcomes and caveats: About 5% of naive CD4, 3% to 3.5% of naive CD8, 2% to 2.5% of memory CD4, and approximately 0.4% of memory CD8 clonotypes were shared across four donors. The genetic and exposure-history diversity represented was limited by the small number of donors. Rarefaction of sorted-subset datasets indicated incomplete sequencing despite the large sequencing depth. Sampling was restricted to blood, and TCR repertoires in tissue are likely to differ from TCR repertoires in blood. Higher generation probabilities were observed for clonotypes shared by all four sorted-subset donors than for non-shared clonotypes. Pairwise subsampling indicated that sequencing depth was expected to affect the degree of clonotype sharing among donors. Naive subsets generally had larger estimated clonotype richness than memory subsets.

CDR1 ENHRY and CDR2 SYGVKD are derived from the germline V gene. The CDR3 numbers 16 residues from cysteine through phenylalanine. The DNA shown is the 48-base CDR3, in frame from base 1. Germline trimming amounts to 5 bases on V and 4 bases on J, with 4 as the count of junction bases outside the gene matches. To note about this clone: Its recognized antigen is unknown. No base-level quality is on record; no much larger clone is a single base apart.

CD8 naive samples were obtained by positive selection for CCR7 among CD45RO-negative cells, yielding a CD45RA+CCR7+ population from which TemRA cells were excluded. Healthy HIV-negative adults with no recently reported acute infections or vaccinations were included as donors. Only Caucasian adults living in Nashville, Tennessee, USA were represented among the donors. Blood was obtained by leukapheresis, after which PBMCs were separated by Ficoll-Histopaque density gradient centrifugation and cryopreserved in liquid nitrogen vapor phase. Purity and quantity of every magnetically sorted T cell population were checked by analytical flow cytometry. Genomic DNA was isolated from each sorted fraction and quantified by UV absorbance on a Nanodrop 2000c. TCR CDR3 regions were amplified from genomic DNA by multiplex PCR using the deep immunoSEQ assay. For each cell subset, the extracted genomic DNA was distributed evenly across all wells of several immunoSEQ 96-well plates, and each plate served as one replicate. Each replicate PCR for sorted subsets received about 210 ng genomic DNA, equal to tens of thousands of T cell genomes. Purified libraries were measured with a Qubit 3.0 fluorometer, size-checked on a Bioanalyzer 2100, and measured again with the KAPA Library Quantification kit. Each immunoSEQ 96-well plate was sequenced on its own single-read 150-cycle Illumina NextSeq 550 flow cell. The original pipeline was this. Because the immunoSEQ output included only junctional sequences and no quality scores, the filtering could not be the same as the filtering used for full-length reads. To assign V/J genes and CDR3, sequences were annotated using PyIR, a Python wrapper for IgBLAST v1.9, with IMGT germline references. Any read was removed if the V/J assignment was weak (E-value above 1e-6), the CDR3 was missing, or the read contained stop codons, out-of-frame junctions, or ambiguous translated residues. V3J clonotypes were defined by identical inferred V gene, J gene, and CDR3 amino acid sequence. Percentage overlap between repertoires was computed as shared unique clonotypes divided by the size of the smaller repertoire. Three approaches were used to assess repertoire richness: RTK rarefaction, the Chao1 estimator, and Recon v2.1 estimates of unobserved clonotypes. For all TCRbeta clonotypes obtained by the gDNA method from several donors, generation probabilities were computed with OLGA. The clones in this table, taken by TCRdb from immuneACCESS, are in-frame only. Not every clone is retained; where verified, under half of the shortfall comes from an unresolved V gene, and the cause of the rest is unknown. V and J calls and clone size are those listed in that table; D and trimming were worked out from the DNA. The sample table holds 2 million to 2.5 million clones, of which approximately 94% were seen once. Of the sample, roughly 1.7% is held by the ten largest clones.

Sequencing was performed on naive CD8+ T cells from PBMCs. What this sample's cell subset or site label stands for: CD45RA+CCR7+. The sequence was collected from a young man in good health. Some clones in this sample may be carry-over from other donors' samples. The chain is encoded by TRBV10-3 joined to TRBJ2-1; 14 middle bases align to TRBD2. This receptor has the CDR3 CAISMTSGRGYNEQFF. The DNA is TGTGCCATCAGTATGACTAGCGGGAGGGGTTACAATGAGCAGTTCTTC.